The rows below give T cell receptor beta chains drawn from one sample of a study of beta chain features in type 1 diabetes. Sequencing was performed with immunoSEQ multiplex PCR; in TCRdb, only in-frame clones are kept and a portion is missing. In the table there are 810,000 or so clones, roughly 16% of which are singletons. Sequenced input: naive CD4+ T cells from blood. The receptor source for this set is a woman aged 18-29 years in good health. Both conserved end residues are part of each CDR3. D genes are given only for firm matches. Size tells how often a clone was seen (once, few, many) or the class of an expanded clone, and some rows leave it out.

>few|TRBV19|TRBJ2-1|TRBD2
TGTGCCAGTACCCTGGGCCTCATAGCGGGCCTCCACAATGAGCAGTTCTTC
CASTLGLIAGLHNEQFF
>few|TRBV13|TRBJ2-7|-
TGTGCCAGCAGCTCCTACTACGAGCAGTACTTC
CASSSYYEQYF
>-|TRBV7-2|TRBJ2-5|-
TGTGCCAGCAGCTTACATCCTCGAGAGACCCAGTACTTC
CASSLHPRETQYF
>-|TRBV6-5|TRBJ2-7|-
TGTGCCAGCAGTTTGGGATACAGCTCCTACGAGCAGTACTTC
CASSLGYSSYEQYF
>few|TRBV11-3|TRBJ2-1|-
TGTGCCAGCAGCTTATTCAGGGCCTCCTACAATGAGCAGTTCTTC
CASSLFRASYNEQFF
>few|TRBV10-2|TRBJ2-3|-
TGCGCCAGCAGTGAGTTAGGGCGTCTTCTTCATTCAGATACGCAGTATTTT
CASSELGRLLHSDTQYF
>-|TRBV4-3|TRBJ2-1|-
TGCGCCAGCAGCCAAGTAGCGACCCGCTCCTACAATGAGCAGTTCTTC
CASSQVATRSYNEQFF
>-|TRBV11-2|TRBJ2-7|-
TGTGCCAGCAGCTTAGGATGGGCACATACGGGATCCGAGCAGTACTTC
CASSLGWAHTGSEQYF
>few|TRBV7-6|TRBJ2-7|-
TGTGCCAGCAGCAGCTACGAGCAGTACTTC
CASSSYEQYF
>-|TRBV7-3|TRBJ2-1|TRBD2
TGTGCCAGCAGCACTAGCGGGAGGCCCCACAATGAGCAGTTCTTC
CASSTSGRPHNEQFF
>-|TRBV18|TRBJ1-1|-
TGTGCCAGCTCGCAGGGTGCGGGCACTGAAGCTTTCTTT
CASSQGAGTEAFF
>-|TRBV10-3|TRBJ2-3|-
TGTGCCATCGCACTTATGCCGTTCGATCCAGATACGCAGTATTTT
CAIALMPFDPDTQYF
>-|TRBV6-5|TRBJ2-7|-
TGTGCCAGCAGTCCGGAATACAGCTACGAGCAGTACTTC
CASSPEYSYEQYF
>-|TRBV15|TRBJ2-7|-
TGTGCCACCAGCAGTAACCCCCTTGGGGGAGTGGACTACGAGCAGTACTTC
CATSSNPLGGVDYEQYF
>once|TRBV6-6|TRBJ1-5|TRBD1
TGTGCCAGCAGCCGGGAGACAGGGGATCAGCCCCAGCATTTT
CASSRETGDQPQHF
>-|TRBV11-2|TRBJ2-1|TRBD2
TGTGCCAGCACCCCGGGTATTACGGGAGGGACCTACAATGAGCAGTTCTTC
CASTPGITGGTYNEQFF
>few|TRBV7-9|TRBJ2-2|TRBD2
TGTGCCAGCAGCATAGGCCTAGCGGGGAACACCGGGGAGCTGTTTTTT
CASSIGLAGNTGELFF
>-|TRBV19|TRBJ2-7|-
TGTGCCAGTAGTAAACGAGGGAACTCCTACGAGCAGTACTTC
CASSKRGNSYEQYF
>few|TRBV2|TRBJ2-7|TRBD1
TGTGCCAGCAGCGCGGGACAGGGGTTTTCCGAGCAGTACTTC
CASSAGQGFSEQYF
>few|TRBV10-3|TRBJ2-5|-
TGTGCCATCAGTGACCCTTCAGGGGGAGGGGTCCAAGAGACCCAGTACTTC
CAISDPSGGGVQETQYF